This TCR beta chain derives from a study of T cell changes during pregnancy in multiple sclerosis (dated by TCRdb to between 2018 and 2020). Notes on the research overall: The study examined how the T cell repertoire changed over the course of pregnancy in women with multiple sclerosis.

Including cysteine and phenylalanine, the CDR3 has 12 amino acids. Only CDR3 DNA is held: 36 bases, read in frame from base 1. V loses 3 bases of germline sequence and J loses 4 bases, and the interval between the two ends is 7 bases. According to the germline V gene (reference sequence), CDR1 reads MNHEY and CDR2 reads SMNVEV. Concerning this clone: The antigen it binds to is not known. Within one base of it there is no much larger clone, and no base qualities were kept.

The library was obtained by the immunoSEQ multiplex PCR assay. TCRdb took over this immuneACCESS table, retaining in-frame rearrangements with V and J assigned. Such tables are incomplete; in checked studies, under half of the missing clones stem from an unresolved V gene, and the remainder is unexplained. Across this sample there are approximately 21,000 clones, with over 80% seen only once. Approximately 14% of the sample goes to the ten largest clones. The sample consisted of CD8+ T cells from peripheral blood mononuclear cells, taken in the first trimester of pregnancy. The clonotype originates from a female donor in good health, enrolled as a control in a pregnancy study. The rearranged segments are TRBV27 and TRBJ2-7, with TRBD2 tentatively as D gene (6 bases match). The DNA sequence follows: TGTGCCAGCAGTTTTGGGGGGTACGAGCAGTACTTC. Translation gives CASSFGGYEQYF.